What follows is one TCR beta chain and its context. Primers used in a second PCR of roughly 7 to 12 cycles were a sample-barcoded 5' primer and a J-beta primer mix. TCRdb recomputed calls from the 5' RACE reads with MiXCR, one row per CDR3 protein. The profile shows approximately 790,000 distinct CDR3 sequences, approximately 67% of them singletons. This specimen belongs to a study of blood T cells in healthy people across ages. Germline V gene sequence: CDR1 LGHNA, CDR2 YSLEER. The ends were cut back, 3 bases at V and 4 bases at J, with 10 bases in the middle. There are 15 residues in the CDR3. The origin of this receptor is a man aged 30 to 39 in good health. Sample: blood. V usage is TRBV4-3 and J usage is TRBJ1-6, with D maybe TRBD1 (5 bases). The CDR3 coding sequence is TGCGCCAGCAGCCAGAAGACAGAATATAATTCACCCCTCCACTTT. Protein: CASSQKTEYNSPLHF.